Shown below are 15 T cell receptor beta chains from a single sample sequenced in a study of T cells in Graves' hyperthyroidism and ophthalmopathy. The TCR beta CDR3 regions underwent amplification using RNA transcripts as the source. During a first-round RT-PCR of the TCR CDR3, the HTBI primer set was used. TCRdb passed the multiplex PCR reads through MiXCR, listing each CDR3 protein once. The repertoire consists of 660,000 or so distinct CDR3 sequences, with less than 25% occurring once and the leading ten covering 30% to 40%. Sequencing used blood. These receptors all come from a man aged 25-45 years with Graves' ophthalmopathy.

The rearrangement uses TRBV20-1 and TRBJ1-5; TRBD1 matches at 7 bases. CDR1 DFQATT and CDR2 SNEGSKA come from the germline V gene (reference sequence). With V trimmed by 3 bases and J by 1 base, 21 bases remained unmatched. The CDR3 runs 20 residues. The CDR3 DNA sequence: TGCAGTGCTAGGTTAATGGTCGGGACAGACCGCCGAACGAGCAATCAGCCCCAGCATTTT. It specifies CSARLMVGTDRRTSNQPQHF.

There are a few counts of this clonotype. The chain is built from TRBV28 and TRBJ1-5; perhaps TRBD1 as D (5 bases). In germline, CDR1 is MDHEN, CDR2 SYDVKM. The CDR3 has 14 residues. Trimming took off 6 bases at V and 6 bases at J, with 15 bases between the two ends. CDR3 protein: CASSPTTGGQPQHF. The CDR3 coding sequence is TGTGCCAGCAGCCCAACCACGGGGGGTCAGCCCCAGCATTTT.

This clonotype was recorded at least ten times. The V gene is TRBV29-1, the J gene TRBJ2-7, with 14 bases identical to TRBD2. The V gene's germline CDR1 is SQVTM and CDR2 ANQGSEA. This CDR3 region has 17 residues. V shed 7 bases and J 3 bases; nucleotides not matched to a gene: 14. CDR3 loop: CSAFARTSGRPRYEQYF. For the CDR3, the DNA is TGCAGCGCGTTCGCCAGGACTAGCGGGAGGCCCCGCTACGAGCAGTACTTC.

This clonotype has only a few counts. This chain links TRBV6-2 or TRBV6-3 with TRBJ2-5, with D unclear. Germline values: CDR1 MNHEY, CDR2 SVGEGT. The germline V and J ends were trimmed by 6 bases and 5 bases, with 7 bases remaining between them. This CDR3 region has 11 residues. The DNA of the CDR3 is TGTGCCAGCAGATCTACGGAGACCCAGTACTTC. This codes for CASRSTETQYF.

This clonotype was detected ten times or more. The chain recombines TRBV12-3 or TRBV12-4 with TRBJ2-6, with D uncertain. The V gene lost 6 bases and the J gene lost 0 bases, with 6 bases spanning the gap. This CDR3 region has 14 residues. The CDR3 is CASRRSSGANVLTF. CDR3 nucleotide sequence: TGTGCCAGCAGGAGGAGCTCTGGGGCCAACGTCCTGACTTTC.

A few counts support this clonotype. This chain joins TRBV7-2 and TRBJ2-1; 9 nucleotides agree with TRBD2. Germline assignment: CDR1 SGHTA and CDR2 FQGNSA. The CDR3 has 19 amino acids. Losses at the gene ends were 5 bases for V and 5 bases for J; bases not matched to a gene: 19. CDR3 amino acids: CASSQFTPHSGRGDNEQFF. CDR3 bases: TGTGCCAGCAGCCAATTTACTCCCCATAGCGGGAGAGGGGACAATGAGCAGTTCTTC.

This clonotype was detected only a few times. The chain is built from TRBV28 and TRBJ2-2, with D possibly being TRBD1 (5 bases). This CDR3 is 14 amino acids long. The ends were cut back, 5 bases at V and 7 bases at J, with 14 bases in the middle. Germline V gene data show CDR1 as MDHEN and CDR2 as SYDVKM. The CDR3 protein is CASSLSWGIGELFF. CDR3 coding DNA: TGTGCCAGCAGTCTGTCCTGGGGCATCGGGGAGCTGTTTTTT.

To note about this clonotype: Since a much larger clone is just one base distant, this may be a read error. In nucleotides, the CDR3 is TGTGCCAGCAGTTTAAAGTACAATGAGCAGTTCTTC. Amino acids: CASSLKYNEQFF. The chain links TRBV28 to TRBJ2-1; D is ambiguous. The CDR3 is 12 residues long. Germline-derived CDR1 and CDR2 are MDHEN and SYDVKM. V was cut by 2 bases and J by 4 bases, with 3 bases left in between.

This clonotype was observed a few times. The CDR3 here is CAVPGLSSYNEQFF. CDR3 nucleotides: TGTGCGGTGCCCGGGTTGAGCTCCTACAATGAGCAGTTCTTC. The chain joins TRBV30 to TRBJ2-1; no reliable D call. CDR3 length: 14 amino acids. CDR1 GTSNPN and CDR2 SVGIG come from the germline V gene (reference sequence). The whole variable domain, remainder taken from reference TRBV30 and TRBJ2-1, is SQTIHQWPATLVQPVGSPLSLECTVEGTSNPNLYWYRQAAGRGLQLLFYSVGIGQISSEVPQNLSASRPQDRQFILSSKKLLLSDSGFYLCAVPGLSSYNEQFFGPGTRLTVL.

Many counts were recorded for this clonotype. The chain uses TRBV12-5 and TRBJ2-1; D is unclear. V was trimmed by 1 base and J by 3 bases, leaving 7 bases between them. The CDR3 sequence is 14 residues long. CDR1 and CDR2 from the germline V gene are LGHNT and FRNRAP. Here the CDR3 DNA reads TGTGCTAGTGGTTTGGATACTGTCTACAATGAGCAGTTCTTC. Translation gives CASGLDTVYNEQFF. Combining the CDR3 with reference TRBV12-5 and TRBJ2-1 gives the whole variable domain DARVTQTPRHKVTEMGQEVTMRCQPILGHNTVFWYRQTMMQGLELLAYFRNRAPLDDSGMPKDRFSAEMPDATLATLKIQPSEPRDSAVYFCASGLDTVYNEQFFGPGTRLTVL.

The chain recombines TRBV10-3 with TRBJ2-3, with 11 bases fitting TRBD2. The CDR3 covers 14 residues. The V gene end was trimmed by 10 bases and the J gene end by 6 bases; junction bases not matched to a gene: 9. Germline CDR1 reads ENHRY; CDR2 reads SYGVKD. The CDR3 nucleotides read TGTGCCACGCGGCCCGGGACTAGCGGCGATACGCAGTATTTT. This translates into CATRPGTSGDTQYF.

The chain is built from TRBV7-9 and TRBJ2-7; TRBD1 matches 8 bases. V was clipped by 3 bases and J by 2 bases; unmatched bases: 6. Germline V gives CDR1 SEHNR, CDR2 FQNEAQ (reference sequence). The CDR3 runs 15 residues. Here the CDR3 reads CASSFGQGAPYEQYF. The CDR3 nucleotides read TGTGCCAGCAGCTTTGGACAGGGAGCCCCCTACGAGCAGTACTTC. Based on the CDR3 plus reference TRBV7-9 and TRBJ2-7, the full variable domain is DTGVSQNPRHKITKRGQNVTFRCDPISEHNRLYWYRQTLGQGPEFLTYFQNEAQLEKSRLLSDRFSAERPKGSFSTLEIQRTEQGDSAMYLCASSFGQGAPYEQYFGPGTRLTVT.

This CDR3 is CASRSNEQFF. The CDR3 DNA follows: TGTGCCAGCAGATCAAATGAGCAGTTCTTC. The chain has TRBV7-3 and TRBJ2-1; D is unresolved. The V gene's germline CDR1 is SGHTA and CDR2 FQGTGA. V gave up 6 bases and J gave up 7 bases, with 4 bases separating them. The CDR3 is 10 residues long. The variable domain in full, completed from reference TRBV7-3 and TRBJ2-1, reads GAGVSQTPSNKVTEKGKYVELRCDPISGHTALYWYRQSLGQGPEFLIYFQGTGAADDSGLPNDRFFAVRPEGSVSTLKIQRTERGDSAVYLCASRSNEQFFGPGTRLTVL.

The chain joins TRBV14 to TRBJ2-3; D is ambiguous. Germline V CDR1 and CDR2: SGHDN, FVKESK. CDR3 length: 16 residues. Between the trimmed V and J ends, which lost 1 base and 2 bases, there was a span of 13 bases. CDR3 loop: CASSQVGRSSTDTQYF. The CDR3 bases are TGTGCCAGCAGCCAAGTTGGTCGCAGCTCCACAGATACGCAGTATTTT. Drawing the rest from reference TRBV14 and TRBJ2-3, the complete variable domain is EAGVTQFPSHSVIEKGQTVTLRCDPISGHDNLYWYRRVMGKEIKFLLHFVKESKQDESGMPNNRFLAERTGGTYSTLKVQPAELEDSGVYFCASSQVGRSSTDTQYFGPGTRLTVL.

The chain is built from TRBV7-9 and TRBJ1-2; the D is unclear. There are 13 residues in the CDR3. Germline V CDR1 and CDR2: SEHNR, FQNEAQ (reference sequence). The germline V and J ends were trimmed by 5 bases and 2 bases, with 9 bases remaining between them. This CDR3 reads CASSNGMNYGYTF. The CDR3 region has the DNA TGTGCCAGCAGCAACGGGATGAACTATGGCTACACCTTC.